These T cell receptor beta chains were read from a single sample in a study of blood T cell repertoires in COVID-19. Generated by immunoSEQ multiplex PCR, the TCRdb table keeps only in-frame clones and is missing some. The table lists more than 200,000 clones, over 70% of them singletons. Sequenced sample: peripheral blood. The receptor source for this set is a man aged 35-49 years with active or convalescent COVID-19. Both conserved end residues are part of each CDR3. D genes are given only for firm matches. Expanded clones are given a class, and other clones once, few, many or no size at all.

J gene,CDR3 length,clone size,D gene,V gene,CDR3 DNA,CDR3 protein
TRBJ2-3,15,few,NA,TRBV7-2,TGTGCCAGCAGCTTAAATACGGGAAACACAGATACGCAGTATTTT,CASSLNTGNTDTQYF
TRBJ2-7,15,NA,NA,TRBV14,TGTGCCAGCAGCCAAGTCGCGGGGGCTTCCTACGAGCAGTACTTC,CASSQVAGASYEQYF
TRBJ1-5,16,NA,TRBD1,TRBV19,TGTGCCAGTAGGCCGAACGACAGGGCCTACAATCAGCCCCAGCATTTT,CASRPNDRAYNQPQHF
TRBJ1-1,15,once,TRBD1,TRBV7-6,TGTGCCAGCAGCCCGCGGGACAGCCTTAACACTGAAGCTTTCTTT,CASSPRDSLNTEAFF
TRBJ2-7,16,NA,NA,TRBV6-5,TGTGCCAGCAGTTACGGCCCTAGGGGGGGCTCCTACGAGCAGTACTTC,CASSYGPRGGSYEQYF
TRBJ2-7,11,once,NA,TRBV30,TGTGCCTGGACTTCCAGCTACGAGCAGTACTTC,CAWTSSYEQYF
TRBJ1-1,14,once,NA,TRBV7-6,TGTGCCAGCAGCTTAGGGGGAGGGGACACTGAAGCTTTCTTT,CASSLGGGDTEAFF
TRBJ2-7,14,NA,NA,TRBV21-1,TGTGCCAGCGGAACAGGGGCGCCCTACTACGAGCAGTACTTC,CASGTGAPYYEQYF
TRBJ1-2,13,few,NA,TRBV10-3,TGTGCCATCAGTGAGTCCACAAACTATGGCTACACCTTC,CAISESTNYGYTF
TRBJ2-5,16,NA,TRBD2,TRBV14,TGTGCCAGCAGCCTCTTCGGACTAGCAGCCCAAGAGACCCAGTACTTC,CASSLFGLAAQETQYF
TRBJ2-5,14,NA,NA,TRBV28,TGTGCCAGCAGTTTACAGGGGTACGGGGAGACCCAGTACTTC,CASSLQGYGETQYF
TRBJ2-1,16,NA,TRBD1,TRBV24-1,TGTGCCACCAGTGCCCCGGGACAGGGGGCCTACAATGAGCAGTTCTTC,CATSAPGQGAYNEQFF
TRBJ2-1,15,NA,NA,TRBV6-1,TGTGCCAGCAGTGAAAGTTTGGCAGGGAACAATGAGCAGTTCTTC,CASSESLAGNNEQFF
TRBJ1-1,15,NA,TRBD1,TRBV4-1,TGCGCCAGCAGCCAGGGGGACAGGGATATCACTGAAGCTTTCTTT,CASSQGDRDITEAFF
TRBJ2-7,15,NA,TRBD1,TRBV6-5,TGTGCCAGCAGTTACGGGACAGGTGTTTCCTACGAGCAGTACTTC,CASSYGTGVSYEQYF
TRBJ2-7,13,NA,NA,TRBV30,TGTGCCTGGAGTGTAGATTTAGCCTACGAGCAGTACTTC,CAWSVDLAYEQYF
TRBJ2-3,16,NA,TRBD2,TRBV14,TGTGCCAGCAGCCAAGGGTGGCGGGAGGCCACAGATACGCAGTATTTT,CASSQGWREATDTQYF
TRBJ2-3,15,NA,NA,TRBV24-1,TGTGCCACCAGTGAGACTGGGACATTGGGAGATACGCAGTATTTT,CATSETGTLGDTQYF
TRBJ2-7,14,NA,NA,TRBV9,TGTGCCAGCAGCGTGGGGCGGCTATCCTACGAGCAGTACTTC,CASSVGRLSYEQYF
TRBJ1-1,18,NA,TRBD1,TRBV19,TGTGCCAGTAGTATGGGGTGGGGACAGGGAACAGGACACACTGAAGCTTTCTTT,CASSMGWGQGTGHTEAFF
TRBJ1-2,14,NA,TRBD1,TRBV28,TGTGCCAGCAGTTCCGGGACAGGGCGGTTTGGCTACACCTTC,CASSSGTGRFGYTF
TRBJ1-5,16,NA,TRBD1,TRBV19,TGTGCCAGTAGTACCTGGACAGGGGCCATTAATCAGCCCCAGCATTTT,CASSTWTGAINQPQHF
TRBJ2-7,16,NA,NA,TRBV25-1,TGTGCCAGCAGTAGTGGATTTGGTCGGGGCTCCTACGAGCAGTACTTC,CASSSGFGRGSYEQYF
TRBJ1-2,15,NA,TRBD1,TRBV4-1,TGCGCCAGCAGCCAACCGACAGGGGGCGCGGGTGGCTACACCTTC,CASSQPTGGAGGYTF
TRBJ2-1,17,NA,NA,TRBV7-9,TGTGCCAGCAGCTTAGAAGGCGCTAGTCGGAACTACAATGAGCAGTTCTTC,CASSLEGASRNYNEQFF
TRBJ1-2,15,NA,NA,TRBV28,TGTGCCAGCAGCATAGGGAGTGGGCAGTTTTATGGCTACACCTTC,CASSIGSGQFYGYTF
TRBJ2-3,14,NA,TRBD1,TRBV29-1,TGCAGCGTTGAGAGAACAGGGGGCACAGATACGCAGTATTTT,CSVERTGGTDTQYF
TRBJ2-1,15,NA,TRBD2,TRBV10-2,TGCGCCAGCAGTGATATGGGACTAGCGGGATATGAGCAGTTCTTC,CASSDMGLAGYEQFF
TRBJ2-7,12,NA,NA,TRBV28,TGTGCCAGCAGTTTTTACGGTTACGAGCAGTACTTC,CASSFYGYEQYF
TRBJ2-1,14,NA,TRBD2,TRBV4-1,TGCGCCAGCAGGCCCGGGGGGGCGAACAATGAGCAGTTCTTC,CASRPGGANNEQFF
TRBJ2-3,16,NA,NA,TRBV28,TGTGCCAGCAGCCGTAGCGGGACAGCGATCACAGATACGCAGTATTTT,CASSRSGTAITDTQYF
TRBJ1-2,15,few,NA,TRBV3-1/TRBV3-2,TGTGCCAGCAGCCAACTCTTGGGAGGGTATAATGGCTACACCTTC,CASSQLLGGYNGYTF